A single sample gave rise to the 29 T cell receptor beta chains below, sequenced in a study of regulatory T cells in long-lasting Graves disease. Time point defined: newly diagnosed GD, antithyroid drugs for less than 3 months. Generation of the TCR library employed RNA extracted from PBMCs. Construction of TCR beta libraries relied on iRepertoire HTBI primers and on Arm-PCR targeting CDR3 regions. TCRdb re-called the multiplex PCR reads through MiXCR, storing one row per CDR3 protein. The profile covers hundreds of thousands of distinct CDR3 sequences, with approximately 12% appearing a single time and approximately 9.3% taken by the ten largest. The sample also formed part of further work on T cells in Graves' hyperthyroidism and ophthalmopathy.

The specimen was peripheral blood mononuclear cells (PBMCs), collected at new diagnosis, from a patient treated with antithyroid drugs. Receptors originate from a man younger than 45 with Graves disease.

This clonotype came up many times. V and J are TRBV2 and TRBJ2-3; D not certain. The J call may be faulty, since TRBJ2-5 better matches the DNA end. The CDR3 is 13 amino acids. Germline values: CDR1 SNHLY, CDR2 FYNNEI. CDR3 bases: TGTGCCAGCAATCCCCTCGTCTATGGGACCCAGTACTTC. Translation gives CASNPLVYGTQYF.

This clonotype was recorded many times. CDR3 protein: CASSRLAGSTDTQYF. Written as DNA, the CDR3 is TGTGCCAGCAGCCGACTAGCGGGAAGCACAGATACGCAGTATTTT. V gene TRBV2 combines with J gene TRBJ2-3; TRBD2 aligns across 11 bases. This CDR3 region has 15 residues. The trim removed 6 bases at V and 0 bases at J, leaving 2 bases unmatched. CDR1 is SNHLY, CDR2 FYNNEI, per germline.

This clonotype came up a few times. The CDR3 loop is CSEDRLVEYEQYF. In DNA form, the CDR3 reads TGCAGCGAGGACAGGCTCGTAGAGTACGAGCAGTACTTC. This sequence joins TRBV29-1 and TRBJ2-7, with 7 nucleotides matching TRBD1. J was trimmed by 4 bases and V by 7 bases; bases with no gene match: 10. The CDR3 has 13 residues. Germline lookup yields CDR1 SQVTM and CDR2 ANQGSEA.

This clonotype has more than one count but fewer than ten. The V and J genes are TRBV4-2 and TRBJ2-7; D could derive from TRBD1 or TRBD2 (6 bases each). V was pared by 4 bases and J by 4 bases, with 17 bases between. CDR1 and CDR2 (germline): LGHNA, YNFKEQ. The CDR3 is 15 residues long. The CDR3 protein is CASSPTSQGRYEQYF. The CDR3 DNA sequence: TGTGCCAGCAGCCCGACATCCCAGGGGAGGTACGAGCAGTACTTC.

This clonotype was picked up many times. This CDR3 reads CSARSALGEKLFF. CDR3 nucleotide sequence: TGCAGTGCTAGATCGGCTTTAGGGGAAAAACTGTTTTTT. This chain links TRBV20-1 with TRBJ1-4; D unresolved. The CDR3 spans 13 residues. Trimming took off 2 bases at V and 8 bases at J, with 12 bases between the two ends. Germline CDR1 and CDR2: DFQATT and SNEGSKA (reference sequence).

This clonotype occurred once. The CDR3 end shows no conserved phenylalanine or tryptophan, and so a read error is likely. The V call is TRBV19, the J call TRBJ2-2; 13 bases match TRBD2. Germline CDR1 and CDR2: LNHDA and SQIVND (reference sequence). The V and J ends lost 4 bases and 4 bases, in that order; junction bases with no gene match: 0. This CDR3 region has 15 residues. The CDR3, as DNA: TGTGCCAGTAGTAGGACTAGCGGGAGCACCGGGGAGCTGTTTCTT. Amino acid sequence: CASSRTSGSTGELFL.

In this sample, this clonotype turned up many times. CDR3 in DNA: TGTGCCAGCAGCTTTAGGGGGAACTATGGCTACACCTTC. Its protein is CASSFRGNYGYTF. The chain recombines TRBV12-3 or TRBV12-4 with TRBJ1-2, with D possibly TRBD1 on 6 matching bases. Trimming shortened V by 6 bases and J by 2 bases, and 10 bases separated the two germline ends. This CDR3 contains 13 residues.

The table lists this clonotype with many counts. The chain is built from TRBV5-4 and TRBJ1-1; unclear D gene. There are 14 residues in the CDR3. Germline-derived CDR1 and CDR2 are SGHNT and YYREEE (reference sequence). Trimming removed 6 bases from V and 2 bases from J, with 14 bases in between. The CDR3: CASTPGTYNTEAFF. The CDR3 coding sequence is TGTGCCAGCACCCCCGGCACATACAACACTGAAGCTTTCTTT.

As concerns this clonotype: A much larger clone lies one base from this, so it may be a read error. This sequence joins TRBV28 and TRBJ2-3; 10 bases map to TRBD1. The CDR3 runs 19 residues. The germline V gene has CDR1 MDHEN and CDR2 SYDVKM. V lost 5 bases to trimming and J lost 1 base; unmatched junction nucleotides: 15. The CDR3: CASSTPIDRGHVGTDTQYF. The DNA of the CDR3 is TGTGCCAGCAGTACTCCAATAGACAGGGGGCACGTCGGCACAGATACGCAGTATTTT.

This clonotype has a count of ten or more. The chain combines TRBV30 with TRBJ2-1, with D perhaps matching TRBD2 (6 bases). CDR1 is GTSNPN, CDR2 SVGIG, per germline (reference sequence). The CDR3 totals 12 residues. This CDR3 is CAIMRGDFEQFF. DNA for the CDR3: TGTGCGATCATGCGCGGGGATTTTGAGCAGTTCTTC.

As to this clonotype: A far larger clone lies a single base away; this is likely a read error. This rearrangement joins TRBV2 to TRBJ2-3, with 7 bases lining up with TRBD1. The J call may not be correct, given that the DNA end is closer to TRBJ1-1. The germline gives CDR1 SNHLY, CDR2 FYNNEI. CDR3 length: 16 residues. CDR3 DNA: TGTGCCAGCAGCCCAGATGTAGGGGGCGGGTGGACTGGAGCTTTCTTT. Its protein is CASSPDVGGGWTGAFF.

This clonotype was counted only a few times. V and J are TRBV6-1 and TRBJ1-2; TRBD1 might be the D (5 bases). V was pared by 5 bases and J by 8 bases, with 15 bases between. CDR3 length equals 13 residues. Germline V CDR1 and CDR2: MNHNS, SASEGT. The CDR3, as DNA: TGTGCCAGCAGTCCGGGGGGAATGAAAGGCTACACCTTC. Protein: CASSPGGMKGYTF.

The V call is TRBV5-6, the J call TRBJ2-7, with 9 bases matching TRBD1. V gave up 0 bases and J gave up 3 bases; unmatched junction bases: 13. The CDR3 is made up of 18 amino acids. Germline V gene sequence: CDR1 SGHDT, CDR2 YYEEEE. CDR3 sequence: CASSLEPGTGKPDYEQYF. In nucleotides, the CDR3 is TGTGCCAGCAGCTTGGAACCCGGGACAGGGAAACCAGACTACGAGCAGTACTTC.

This clonotype turned up a few times. With a much larger clone just one base away, this may be a read error. The chain joins TRBV2 to TRBJ2-2; D could derive from TRBD1 or TRBD2 (5 bases each). Germline V CDR1 and CDR2: SNHLY, FYNNEI. The CDR3 sequence is 15 residues long. The CDR3 here is CASTNSGSAAGELVF. CDR3 in DNA: TGTGCCAGCACCAACTCAGGGTCGGCGGCCGGGGAGCTGGTTTTT.

This clonotype was detected many times. The chain links TRBV7-2 to TRBJ2-3; D is perhaps TRBD1 (8 bases). Germline CDR1 and CDR2: SGHTA and FQGNSA. The CDR3 loop spans 16 amino acids. Trimming stripped 5 bases from V and 2 bases from J, with 17 bases between. This CDR3 reads CASSPRGRGNTDTQYF. The CDR3 nucleotides are TGTGCCAGCAGCCCCAGGGGGCGGGGGAACACAGATACGCAGTATTTT. Filled out from reference TRBV7-2 and TRBJ2-3, the complete variable domain reads GAGVSQSPSNKVTEKGKDVELRCDPISGHTALYWYRQSLGQGLEFLIYFQGNSAPDKSGLPSDRFSAERTGGSVSTLTIQRTQQEDSAVYLCASSPRGRGNTDTQYFGPGTRLTVL.

This clonotype has ten or more counts. The CDR3 spells CSASRVRGTEAFF. CDR3 nucleotides: TGCAGTGCTAGTCGGGTGCGAGGCACTGAAGCTTTCTTT. V is TRBV20-1 and J is TRBJ1-1; D is undetermined. Germline CDR1 and CDR2: DFQATT and SNEGSKA (reference sequence). CDR3 length equals 13 residues. V gave up 3 bases and J gave up 4 bases, with 12 bases separating them.

The table lists this clonotype with many counts. The chain couples TRBV11-2 to TRBJ2-5; no clear D gene. Trimming cost V 2 bases and J 5 bases, with 9 bases left between them. The CDR3 has 13 amino acids. CDR1 is SGHAT, CDR2 FQNNGV, per germline. The CDR3 nucleotides read TGTGCCAGCAGCTTATCGGTCCGGGAGACCCAGTACTTC. It codes for CASSLSVRETQYF.

There are many counts of this clonotype. The chain uses TRBV11-1 and TRBJ2-3, with a tentative D call TRBD2 (6 bases). V lost 3 bases to trimming and J lost 3 bases, with 10 bases between them. Germline values: CDR1 SGHAT, CDR2 FQDESV (reference sequence). CDR3 length: 14 amino acids. DNA of the CDR3: TGTGCCAGCAGCTTGGCGGGAAAAACAGATACGCAGTATTTT. Translated: CASSLAGKTDTQYF.

The chain combines TRBV5-6 with TRBJ2-5, with unresolved D. From germline, CDR1 is SGHDT and CDR2 YYEEEE. The V and J ends lost 2 bases and 7 bases respectively, with 12 bases between them. The CDR3 covers 13 residues. The CDR3 spells CASSFKGDGTQYF. In DNA, the CDR3 is TGTGCCAGCAGCTTCAAAGGCGACGGGACCCAGTACTTC. The full variable domain, its missing parts supplied by reference TRBV5-6 and TRBJ2-5, is DAGVTQSPTHLIKTRGQQVTLRCSPKSGHDTVSWYQQALGQGPQFIFQYYEEEERQRGNFPDRFSGHQFPNYSSELNVNALLLGDSALYLCASSFKGDGTQYFGPGTRLLVL.

This clonotype was observed a handful of times. The chain is built from TRBV19 and TRBJ1-5; 7 bases are shared with TRBD1. There are 15 residues in the CDR3. V gave up 3 bases and J gave up 3 bases; unmatched junction bases: 5. Germline V lookup: CDR1 LNHDA, CDR2 SQIVND (reference sequence). CDR3 loop: CASSMRGGLNQPQHF. The CDR3 region has the DNA TGTGCCAGTAGTATGAGAGGGGGCCTCAATCAGCCCCAGCATTTT.

This clonotype showed up just a few times. The chain couples TRBV19 to TRBJ1-2, with D hard to call. Germline V gene sequence: CDR1 LNHDA, CDR2 SQIVND (reference sequence). Trimming took off 0 bases at V and 0 bases at J, with 5 bases between the two ends. This CDR3 has 14 amino acids. CDR3: CASSIEIANYGYTF. The CDR3 region has the DNA TGTGCCAGTAGTATAGAGATAGCTAACTATGGCTACACCTTC.

A word on this clonotype: A read error likely explains this, since a far larger clone differs by one base. V usage is TRBV5-5 and J usage is TRBJ2-1; TRBD1 matches 8 bases. Germline CDR1 reads SGHKS; CDR2 reads YYEKEE (reference sequence). The CDR3 consists of 16 residues. The CDR3 DNA is TGCGCCAGCAGCTTGGAGCAGGGGGCGCGGTCCAATGGGCAGTTCTTC. It yields the protein CASSLEQGARSNGQFF.

V and J are TRBV14 and TRBJ2-7; the D gene is possibly TRBD1 (6 bases). Trimming left V 3 bases short and J 6 bases short, with 9 bases between. The CDR3 is made up of 12 amino acids. Germline CDR1 reads SGHDN; CDR2 reads FVKESK. CDR3 in amino acids: CASSHWTVEQYF. For the CDR3, the DNA is TGTGCCAGCAGCCATTGGACAGTCGAGCAGTACTTC.

The V call is TRBV5-6, the J call TRBJ1-4; a possible D gene is TRBD1 (5 bases). The CDR3 has 15 residues. The germline V and J ends were trimmed by 1 base and 8 bases, with 15 bases remaining between them. CDR1 is SGHDT and CDR2 is YYEEEE in the germline V gene. CDR3 protein: CASSLPQGWGEKLFF. In DNA, the CDR3 is TGTGCCAGCAGCTTGCCTCAGGGATGGGGCGAAAAACTGTTTTTT.

This clonotype occurred many times. The chain uses TRBV12-3 or TRBV12-4 and TRBJ2-5; 8 nucleotides agree with TRBD2. This CDR3 comprises 16 residues. Trimming removed 5 bases from V and 5 bases from J; junction bases left unmatched: 13. The chain's CDR3 is CASSLGLADIGETQYF. In DNA, the CDR3 is TGTGCCAGCAGTCTAGGACTAGCAGACATAGGGGAGACCCAGTACTTC.

The rearrangement links TRBV18 to TRBJ2-7, with D perhaps matching TRBD1 (5 bases). The CDR3 is 14 residues long. Looked up from germline, CDR1 is KGHSH and CDR2 is LQKENI. Deletions cut 4 bases from V and 4 bases from J, with 14 bases between. This CDR3 reads CASSRRQGTYEQYF. Written as DNA, the CDR3 is TGTGCCAGCTCACGTAGGCAGGGAACTTACGAGCAGTACTTC.

Ten or more counts support this clonotype. The chain carries TRBV24-1 and TRBJ2-3; D unresolved. Trimming cost V 5 bases and J 2 bases, with 4 bases left between them. The CDR3 sequence is 12 residues long. In germline, CDR1 is KGHDR, CDR2 SFDVKD. The CDR3 DNA sequence: TGTGCCACCAGTGCTTTCACAGATACGCAGTATTTT. It encodes CATSAFTDTQYF.

This clonotype showed up many times. The chain uses TRBV20-1 and TRBJ2-7, with 14 bases aligning to TRBD2. The CDR3 has 17 amino acids. The junction had 14 bases not matched to a gene; V was cut back by 5 bases and J by 5 bases. Germline loops: CDR1 DFQATT, CDR2 SNEGSKA (reference sequence). CDR3 nucleotide sequence: TGCAGTGCTCGGGGGGGACTAGCGGGAGTTGGGCGGAACGAGCAGTACTTC. This encodes CSARGGLAGVGRNEQYF.

This clonotype occurred many times. The chain links TRBV12-5 to TRBJ2-7; D unresolved. CDR3 size: 16 residues. Trimming cost V 5 bases and J 2 bases, with 19 bases left between them. CDR1 and CDR2 from the germline V gene are LGHNT and FRNRAP. The CDR3 region is CASGPALGSGTYEQYF. CDR3 nucleotide sequence: TGTGCTAGTGGTCCGGCGTTGGGCAGTGGAACCTACGAGCAGTACTTC.